The present T cell receptor beta chain was sequenced within a study of T cell responses to AZD1222 COVID-19 vaccine. Study-wide context: Timing groups of about 4 and about 12 weeks for second doses were pooled.

General study results and limits: Researchers took repertoire samples only after the peak T cell response had come. Nearly half of spike-specific TCRs reportedly target variant regions that are unmutated in the B.1.351 and B.1.1.7 variants.

TCRdb keeps only in-frame clones here, not all; method: immunoSEQ multiplex PCR. This sample yields under 120,000 clones, of which about 94% are seen a single time; 2% to 2.5% belongs to the top ten. With respect to this clone: Antigen specificity is unknown.

Germline lookup yields CDR1 KGHSH and CDR2 LQKENI. The length of the CDR3 is 15 residues. The ends were cut back, 1 base at V and 1 base at J, with 5 bases in the middle. The sequence was obtained from an adult in good health. The material sequenced was peripheral blood, taken on day 0 of AZD1222 vaccination. The chain joins TRBV18 to TRBJ1-6; D gene uncertain. The CDR3 sequence: CASSPQQSYNSPLHF. The DNA for the CDR3 is TGTGCCAGCTCACCACAACAGTCCTATAATTCACCCCTCCACTTT.